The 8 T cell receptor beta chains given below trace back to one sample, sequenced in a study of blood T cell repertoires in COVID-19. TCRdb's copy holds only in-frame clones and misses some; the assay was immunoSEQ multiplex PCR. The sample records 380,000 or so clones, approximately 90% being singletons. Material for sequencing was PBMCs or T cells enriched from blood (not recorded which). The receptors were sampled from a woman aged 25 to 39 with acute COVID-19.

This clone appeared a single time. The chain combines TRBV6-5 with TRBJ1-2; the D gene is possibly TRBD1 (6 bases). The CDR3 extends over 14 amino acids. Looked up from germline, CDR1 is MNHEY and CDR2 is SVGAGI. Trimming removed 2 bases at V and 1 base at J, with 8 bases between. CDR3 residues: CASSYHRVNYGYTF. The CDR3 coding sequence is TGTGCCAGCAGTTACCACAGGGTTAACTATGGCTACACCTTC.

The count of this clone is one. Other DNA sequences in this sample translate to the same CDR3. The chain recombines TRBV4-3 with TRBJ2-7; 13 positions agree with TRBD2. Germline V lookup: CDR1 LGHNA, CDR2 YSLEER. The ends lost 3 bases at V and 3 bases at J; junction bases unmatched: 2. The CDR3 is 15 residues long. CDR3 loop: CASSQGTSGVYEQYF. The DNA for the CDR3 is TGCGCCAGCAGCCAGGGGACTAGCGGGGTCTACGAGCAGTACTTC.

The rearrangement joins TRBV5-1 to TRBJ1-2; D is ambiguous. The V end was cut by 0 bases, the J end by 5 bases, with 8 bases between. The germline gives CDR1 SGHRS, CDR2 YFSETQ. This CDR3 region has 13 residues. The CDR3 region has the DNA TGCGCCAGCAGCTTGGAAGCACAGTATGGCTACACCTTC. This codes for CASSLEAQYGYTF.

This CDR3 reads CASSFDGLAGAINTGELFF. The CDR3, as DNA: TGTGCCAGCAGCTTTGACGGACTAGCGGGGGCCATAAACACCGGGGAGCTGTTTTTT. The chain couples TRBV7-2 to TRBJ2-2; TRBD2 matches 13 bases. This CDR3 region has 19 residues. Germline loops: CDR1 SGHTA, CDR2 FQGNSA. V lost 3 bases, J lost 2 bases, and 9 bases stayed unmatched.

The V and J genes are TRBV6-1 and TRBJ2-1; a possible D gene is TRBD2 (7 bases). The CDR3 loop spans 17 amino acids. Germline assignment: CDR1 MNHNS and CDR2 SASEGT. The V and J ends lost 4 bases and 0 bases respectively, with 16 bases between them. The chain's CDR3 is CASSATRGADSYNEQFF. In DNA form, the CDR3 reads TGTGCCAGCAGTGCCACCCGGGGGGCCGACTCCTACAATGAGCAGTTCTTC.

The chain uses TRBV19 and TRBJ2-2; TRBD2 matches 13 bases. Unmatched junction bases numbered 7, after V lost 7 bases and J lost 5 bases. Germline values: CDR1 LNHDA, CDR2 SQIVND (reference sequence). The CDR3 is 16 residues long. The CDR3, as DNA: TGTGCCAGTACCGTCTTACTAGCGGGGGGGACCGGGGAGCTGTTTTTT. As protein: CASTVLLAGGTGELFF.

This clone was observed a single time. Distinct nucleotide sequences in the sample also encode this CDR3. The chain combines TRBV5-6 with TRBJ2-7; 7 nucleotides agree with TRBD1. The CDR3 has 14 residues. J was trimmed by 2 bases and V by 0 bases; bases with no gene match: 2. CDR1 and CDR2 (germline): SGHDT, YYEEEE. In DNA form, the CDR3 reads TGTGCCAGCAGCTTGGGGCAGGGGGCCTACGAGCAGTACTTC. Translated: CASSLGQGAYEQYF.

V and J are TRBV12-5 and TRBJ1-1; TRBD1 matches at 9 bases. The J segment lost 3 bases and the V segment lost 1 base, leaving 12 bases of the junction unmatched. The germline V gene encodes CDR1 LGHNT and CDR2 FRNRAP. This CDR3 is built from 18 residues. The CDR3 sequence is CASGLGFKLDRGYTEAFF. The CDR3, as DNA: TGTGCTAGTGGTTTGGGTTTCAAACTTGACAGGGGGTACACTGAAGCTTTCTTT. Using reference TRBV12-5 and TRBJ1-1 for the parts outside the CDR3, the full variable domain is DARVTQTPRHKVTEMGQEVTMRCQPILGHNTVFWYRQTMMQGLELLAYFRNRAPLDDSGMPKDRFSAEMPDATLATLKIQPSEPRDSAVYFCASGLGFKLDRGYTEAFFGQGTRLTVV.